What follows is one T cell receptor beta chain and its context. Its antigen remains unknown. This sample is drawn from a study of cytomegalovirus exposure and HLA in healthy donors. Overall study findings and caveats: As was reported, the HLA-A and HLA-B alleles of most subjects were accurately predicted from TCR beta sequences. Segments of the TCR beta V type were, in most cases, productive about 87% or about 30% of the time in an earlier analysis. According to the study, around 180 TCR beta chains were cytomegalovirus-associated.

PCR used 60 Vbeta primers and 13 Jbeta primers. Measured with immunoSEQ multiplex PCR; TCRdb has only the in-frame clones, and not every one. The table has around 180,000 clones, 70% to 85% seen once. Trimming pared 8 bases from V and 7 bases from J, leaving 18 bases between. The CDR3 sequence is 14 residues long. The germline V gene encodes CDR1 SGHRS and CDR2 YFSETQ. The specimen sequenced was PBMCs. This chain joins TRBV5-1 and TRBJ2-2; D may be TRBD1 (5 bases). The TCR sequence derives from a young man in good health and CMV-seronegative. CDR3 nucleotide sequence: TGCGCCAGTGGGGCGGTTGGCAACGGCGGGGAGCTGTTTTTT. Translation gives CASGAVGNGGELFF.